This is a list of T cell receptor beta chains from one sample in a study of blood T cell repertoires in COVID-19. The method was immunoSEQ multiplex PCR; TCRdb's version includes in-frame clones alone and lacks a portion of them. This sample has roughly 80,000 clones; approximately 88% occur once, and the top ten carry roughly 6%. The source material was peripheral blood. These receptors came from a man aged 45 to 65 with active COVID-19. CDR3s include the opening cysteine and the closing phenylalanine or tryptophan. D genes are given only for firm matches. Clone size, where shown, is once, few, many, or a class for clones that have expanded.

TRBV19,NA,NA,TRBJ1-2,CASSRGGMGGYTF,TGTGCCAGTAGTCGTGGAGGTATGGGCGGCTACACCTTC
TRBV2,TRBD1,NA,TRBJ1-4,CASSFSPGQGGEKLFF,TGTGCCAGCAGCTTTTCCCCGGGACAGGGTGGTGAAAAACTGTTTTTT
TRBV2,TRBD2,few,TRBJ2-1,CASTAGRLAGDNEQFF,TGTGCCAGCACGGCGGGTAGGCTAGCGGGAGATAATGAGCAGTTCTTC
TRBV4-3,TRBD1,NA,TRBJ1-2,CASSLAISTGDYGYTF,TGCGCCAGCAGCCTCGCAATTTCCACAGGGGACTATGGCTACACCTTC
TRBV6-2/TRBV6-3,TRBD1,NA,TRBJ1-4,CASSAPGQGLGYEKLFF,TGTGCCAGCAGTGCTCCGGGACAGGGACTGGGGTATGAAAAACTGTTTTTT
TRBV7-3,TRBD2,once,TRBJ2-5,CASSVGLAGEETQYF,TGTGCCAGCAGCGTGGGACTAGCGGGAGAAGAGACCCAGTACTTC
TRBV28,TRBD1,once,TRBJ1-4,CASSLGQGEHETNEKLFF,TGTGCCAGCAGTTTGGGACAGGGGGAGCATGAGACTAATGAAAAACTGTTTTTT
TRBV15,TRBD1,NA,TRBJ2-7,CATSRNLRDSPYEQYF,TGTGCCACCAGCAGGAACCTCCGGGACAGTCCCTACGAGCAGTACTTC
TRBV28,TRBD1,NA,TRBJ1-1,CASRPGQLVAFF,TGTGCCAGCAGGCCGGGACAGCTAGTTGCTTTCTTT
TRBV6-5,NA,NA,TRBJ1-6,CASSYSRNSPLHF,TGTGCCAGCAGTTACTCCCGGAATTCACCCCTCCACTTT
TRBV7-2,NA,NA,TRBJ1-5,CASSLEGLTGPQHF,TGTGCCAGCAGCTTAGAAGGTCTGACAGGGCCCCAGCATTTT
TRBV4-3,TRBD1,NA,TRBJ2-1,CASSRLDRGNEQFF,TGCGCCAGCAGCCGGCTAGACAGGGGAAATGAGCAGTTCTTC
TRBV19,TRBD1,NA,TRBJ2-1,CASTTGQGPHEQFF,TGTGCCAGTACCACGGGACAGGGCCCCCATGAGCAGTTCTTC
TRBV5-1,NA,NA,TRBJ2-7,CASSGGGPSEQYF,TGCGCCAGCAGCGGGGGGGGCCCCTCCGAGCAGTACTTC
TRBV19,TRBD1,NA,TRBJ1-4,CASSEGQASNEKLFF,TGTGCCAGTAGTGAGGGACAGGCAAGTAATGAAAAACTGTTTTTT
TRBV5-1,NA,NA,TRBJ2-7,CASSLAGGGDEQYF,TGCGCCAGCAGCTTGGCGGGGGGCGGGGACGAGCAGTACTTC
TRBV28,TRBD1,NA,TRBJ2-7,CASSSTPGQAFYEQYF,TGTGCCAGCAGTTCGACACCGGGACAGGCATTCTACGAGCAGTACTTC
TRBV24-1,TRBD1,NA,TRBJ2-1,CATSEFGQGMGNEQFF,TGTGCCACCAGTGAATTCGGACAGGGTATGGGTAATGAGCAGTTCTTC
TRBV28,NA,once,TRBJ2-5,CASSRAGGVYQETQYF,TGTGCCAGCAGCCGCGCGGGCGGGGTCTACCAAGAGACCCAGTACTTC
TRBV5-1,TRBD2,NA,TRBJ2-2,CASSLVLAGSGGELFF,TGCGCCAGCAGCTTGGTCCTAGCGGGATCGGGCGGGGAGCTGTTTTTT
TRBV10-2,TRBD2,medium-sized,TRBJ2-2,CASSSLLLAGENTGELFF,TGCGCCAGCAGTTCCTTACTCCTAGCGGGGGAGAACACCGGGGAGCTGTTTTTT
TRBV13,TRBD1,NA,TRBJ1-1,CASSLGTGKDSTEAFF,TGTGCCAGCAGCCTCGGGACAGGGAAGGATAGTACTGAAGCTTTCTTT
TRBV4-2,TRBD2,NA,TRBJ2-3,CASSQELLASGSLTDTQYF,TGTGCCAGCAGCCAAGAGTTGCTGGCTAGCGGGAGTTTGACAGATACGCAGTATTTT
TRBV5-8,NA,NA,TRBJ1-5,CASSFRGSNQPQHF,TGTGCCAGCAGCTTCCGGGGTAGCAATCAGCCCCAGCATTTT
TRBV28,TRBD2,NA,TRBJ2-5,CASVEGRGGLETQYF,TGTGCCAGCGTTGAAGGGCGGGGGGGCCTGGAGACCCAGTACTTC
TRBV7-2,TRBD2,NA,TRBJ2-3,CASSSRTSGTLSSTDTQYF,TGTGCCAGCAGCTCCCGGACTAGCGGGACCCTCTCTAGCACAGATACGCAGTATTTT
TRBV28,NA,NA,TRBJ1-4,CASSLLTIGEGNEKLFF,TGTGCCAGCAGTTTACTCACAATTGGGGAGGGTAATGAAAAACTGTTTTTT
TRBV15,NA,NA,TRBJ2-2,CATSSLNSVNTGELFF,TGTGCCACCAGCAGTCTCAATAGCGTGAACACCGGGGAGCTGTTTTTT
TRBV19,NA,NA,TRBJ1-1,CASSARDNSNTEAFF,TGTGCCAGTAGTGCCCGGGACAACTCGAACACTGAAGCTTTCTTT
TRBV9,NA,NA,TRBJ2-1,CASRPTGSSYNEQFF,TGTGCCAGCAGACCTACAGGAAGCTCCTACAATGAGCAGTTCTTC
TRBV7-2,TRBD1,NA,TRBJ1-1,CASSSSTGARAFF,TGTGCCAGCAGCTCGAGTACAGGGGCTCGGGCTTTCTTT
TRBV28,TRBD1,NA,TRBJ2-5,CASSSHRGGETQYF,TGTGCCAGCAGTTCCCACAGGGGTGGGGAGACCCAGTACTTC
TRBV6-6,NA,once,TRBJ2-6,CASNNYESAGANVLTF,TGTGCCAGCAATAATTACGAGAGTGCTGGGGCCAACGTCCTGACTTTC
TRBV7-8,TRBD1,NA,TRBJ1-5,CASSPRQGQNQPQHF,TGTGCCAGCAGTCCCAGACAGGGACAGAATCAGCCCCAGCATTTT
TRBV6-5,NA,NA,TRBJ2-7,CASSQTRTGAYEQYF,TGTGCCAGCAGCCAAACCAGAACGGGTGCCTACGAGCAGTACTTC
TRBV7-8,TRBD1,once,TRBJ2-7,CASSSGTGGPYEQYF,TGTGCCAGCAGCTCTGGGACAGGGGGCCCCTACGAGCAGTACTTC
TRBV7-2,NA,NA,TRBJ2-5,CASSSTGETQYF,TGTGCCAGCAGCTCTACGGGGGAGACCCAGTACTTC
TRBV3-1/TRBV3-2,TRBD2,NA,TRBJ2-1,CASTGGSSYNEQFF,TGTGCCAGCACCGGGGGGAGCTCCTACAATGAGCAGTTCTTC
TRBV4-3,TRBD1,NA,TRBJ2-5,CASSREPGQWETQYF,TGCGCCAGCAGCCGCGAACCGGGACAGTGGGAGACCCAGTACTTC
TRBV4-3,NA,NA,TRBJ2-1,CASSQVLPSSSYNEQFF,TGCGCCAGCAGCCAAGTCCTTCCTTCTAGCTCCTACAATGAGCAGTTCTTC
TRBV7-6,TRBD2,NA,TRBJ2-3,CASSSETSGYDTQYF,TGTGCCAGCAGCTCTGAGACTAGCGGGTACGATACGCAGTATTTT
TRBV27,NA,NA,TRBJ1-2,CASSTRAGSYGYTF,TGTGCCAGCAGTACGCGTGCGGGTAGCTATGGCTACACCTTC
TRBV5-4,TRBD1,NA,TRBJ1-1,CASSLEGQSTEAFF,TGTGCCAGCAGCTTAGAGGGACAGAGTACCGAAGCTTTCTTT
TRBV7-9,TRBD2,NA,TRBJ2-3,CASSLGLAGVDTQYF,TGTGCCAGCAGTTTAGGACTAGCGGGGGTAGATACGCAGTATTTT
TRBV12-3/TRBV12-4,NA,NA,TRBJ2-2,CASSWGAGGELFF,TGTGCCAGCAGTTGGGGCGCCGGCGGGGAGCTGTTTTTT
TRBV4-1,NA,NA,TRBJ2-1,CASSQGLTRNEQFF,TGCGCCAGCAGCCAGGGACTGACTCGTAATGAGCAGTTCTTC
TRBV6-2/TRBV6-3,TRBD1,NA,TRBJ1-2,CASSSRHGTDNYGYTF,TGTGCCAGCAGTTCACGCCACGGGACAGATAACTATGGCTACACCTTC
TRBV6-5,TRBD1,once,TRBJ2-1,CAGRGSSYNEQFF,TGTGCCGGCAGGGGGAGCTCCTACAATGAGCAGTTCTTC
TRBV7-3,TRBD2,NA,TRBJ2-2,CASRQNPAGDGELFF,TGTGCCAGCAGACAGAATCCGGCGGGGGACGGGGAGCTGTTTTTT
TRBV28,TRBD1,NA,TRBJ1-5,CASSLGTGVVQPQHF,TGTGCCAGCAGTTTAGGGACAGGGGTTGTTCAGCCCCAGCATTTT
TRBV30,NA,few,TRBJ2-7,CACRDGQLASEQYF,TGTGCCTGTAGGGACGGACAGCTAGCATCCGAGCAGTACTTC
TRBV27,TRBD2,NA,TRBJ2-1,CASSLPTSPSSYNEQFF,TGTGCCAGCAGTCTTCCGACTAGCCCTAGCTCCTACAATGAGCAGTTCTTC
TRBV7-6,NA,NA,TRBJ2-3,CAGSLIGGITDTQYF,TGTGCCGGCAGCTTGATCGGCGGAATAACAGATACGCAGTATTTT
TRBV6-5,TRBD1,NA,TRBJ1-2,CASIEQGGEIGYTF,TGTGCCAGCATAGAACAGGGGGGAGAGATTGGCTACACCTTC
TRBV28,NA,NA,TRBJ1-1,CATVSGLTEAFF,TGTGCCACCGTCTCGGGTCTCACTGAAGCTTTCTTT